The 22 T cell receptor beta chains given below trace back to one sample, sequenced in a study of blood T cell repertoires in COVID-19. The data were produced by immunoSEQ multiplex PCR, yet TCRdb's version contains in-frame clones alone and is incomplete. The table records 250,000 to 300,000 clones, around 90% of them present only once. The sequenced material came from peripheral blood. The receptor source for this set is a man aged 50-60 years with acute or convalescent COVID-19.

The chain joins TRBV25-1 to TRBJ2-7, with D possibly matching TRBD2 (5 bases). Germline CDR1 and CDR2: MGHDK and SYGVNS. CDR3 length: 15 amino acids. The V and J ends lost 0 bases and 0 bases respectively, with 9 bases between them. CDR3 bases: TGTGCCAGCAGTGAATATGAGGGATTCTCCTACGAGCAGTACTTC. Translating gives CASSEYEGFSYEQYF.

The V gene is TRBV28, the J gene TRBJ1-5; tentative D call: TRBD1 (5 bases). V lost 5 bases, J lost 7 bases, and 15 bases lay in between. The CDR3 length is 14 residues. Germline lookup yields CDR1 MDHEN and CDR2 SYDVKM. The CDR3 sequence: CASSGGTSVQPQHF. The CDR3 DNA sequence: TGTGCCAGCAGTGGCGGGACCTCGGTACAGCCCCAGCATTTT.

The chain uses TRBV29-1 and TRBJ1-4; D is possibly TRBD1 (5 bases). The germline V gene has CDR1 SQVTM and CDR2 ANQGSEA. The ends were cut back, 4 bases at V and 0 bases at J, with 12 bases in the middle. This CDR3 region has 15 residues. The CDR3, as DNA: TGCAGCGTTGGCGTTACAGGCGCAACTAATGAAAAACTGTTTTTT. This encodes CSVGVTGATNEKLFF.

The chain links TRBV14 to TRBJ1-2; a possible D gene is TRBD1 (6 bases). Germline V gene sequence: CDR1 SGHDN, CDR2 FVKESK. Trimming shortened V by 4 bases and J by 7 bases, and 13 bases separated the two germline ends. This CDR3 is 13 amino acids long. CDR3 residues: CASSLQGLGGYTF. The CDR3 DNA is TGTGCCAGCAGCCTACAGGGTTTGGGTGGCTACACCTTC.

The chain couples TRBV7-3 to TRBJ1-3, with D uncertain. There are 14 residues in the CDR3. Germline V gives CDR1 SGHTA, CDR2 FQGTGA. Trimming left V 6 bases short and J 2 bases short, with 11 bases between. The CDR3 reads CASRHGGTGNTIYF. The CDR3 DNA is TGTGCCAGCAGACACGGAGGAACTGGAAACACCATATATTTT.

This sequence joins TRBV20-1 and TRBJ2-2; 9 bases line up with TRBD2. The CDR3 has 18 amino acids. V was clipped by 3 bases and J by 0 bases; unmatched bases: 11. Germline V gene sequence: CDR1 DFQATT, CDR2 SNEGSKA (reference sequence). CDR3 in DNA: TGCAGTGCTAGTGCCCTGGCGGGGGGGCCCGCGAACACCGGGGAGCTGTTTTTT. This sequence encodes CSASALAGGPANTGELFF.

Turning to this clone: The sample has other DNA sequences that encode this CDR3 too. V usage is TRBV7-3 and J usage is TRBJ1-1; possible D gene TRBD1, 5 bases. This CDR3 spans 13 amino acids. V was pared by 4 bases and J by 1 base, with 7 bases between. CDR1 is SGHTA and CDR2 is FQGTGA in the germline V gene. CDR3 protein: CASSSTGNTEAFF. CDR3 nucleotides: TGTGCCAGCAGCTCTACAGGGAACACTGAAGCTTTCTTT.

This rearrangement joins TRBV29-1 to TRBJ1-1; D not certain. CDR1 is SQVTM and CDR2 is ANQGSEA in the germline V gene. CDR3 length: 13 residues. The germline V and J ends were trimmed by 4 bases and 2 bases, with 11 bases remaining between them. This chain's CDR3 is CSVVVGANTEAFF. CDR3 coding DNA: TGCAGCGTTGTTGTGGGAGCAAACACTGAAGCTTTCTTT.

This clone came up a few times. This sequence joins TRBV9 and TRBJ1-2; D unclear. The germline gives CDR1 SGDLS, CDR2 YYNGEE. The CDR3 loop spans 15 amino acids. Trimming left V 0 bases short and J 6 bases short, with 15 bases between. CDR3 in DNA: TGTGCCAGCAGCGTAGACGGCGCCGTCGGGGATGGCTACACCTTC. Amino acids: CASSVDGAVGDGYTF.

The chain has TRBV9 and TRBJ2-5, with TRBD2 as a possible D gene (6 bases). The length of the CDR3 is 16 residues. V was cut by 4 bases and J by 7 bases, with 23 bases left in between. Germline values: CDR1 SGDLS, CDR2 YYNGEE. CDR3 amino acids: CASSLAGFPFLGTQYF. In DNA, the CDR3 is TGTGCCAGCAGCTTGGCGGGGTTTCCCTTCCTAGGGACCCAGTACTTC. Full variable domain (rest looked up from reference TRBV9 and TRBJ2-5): DSGVTQTPKHLITATGQRVTLRCSPRSGDLSVYWYQQSLDQGLQFLIQYYNGEERAKGNILERFSAQQFPDLHSELNLSSLELGDSALYFCASSLAGFPFLGTQYFGPGTRLLVL.

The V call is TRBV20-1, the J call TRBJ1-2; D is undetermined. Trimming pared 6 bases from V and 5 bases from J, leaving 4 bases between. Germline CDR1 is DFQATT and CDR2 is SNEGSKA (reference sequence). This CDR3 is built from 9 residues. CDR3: CSAVYGYTF. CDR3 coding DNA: TGCAGTGCCGTTTATGGCTACACCTTC.

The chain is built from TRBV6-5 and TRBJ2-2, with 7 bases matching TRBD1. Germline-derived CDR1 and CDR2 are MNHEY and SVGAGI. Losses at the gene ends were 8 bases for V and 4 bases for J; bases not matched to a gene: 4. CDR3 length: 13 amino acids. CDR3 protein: CASGDRATGELFF. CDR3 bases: TGTGCCAGCGGGGACAGAGCCACCGGGGAGCTGTTTTTT.

In DNA, the CDR3 is TGCAGCGTGACGGCAGGGGGGAATTCACCCCTCCACTTT. This sequence encodes CSVTAGGNSPLHF. This chain links TRBV29-1 with TRBJ1-6; 7 bases fit TRBD1. The CDR3 consists of 13 residues. V shed 6 bases and J 7 bases; nucleotides not matched to a gene: 6. CDR1 and CDR2 (germline): SQVTM, ANQGSEA.

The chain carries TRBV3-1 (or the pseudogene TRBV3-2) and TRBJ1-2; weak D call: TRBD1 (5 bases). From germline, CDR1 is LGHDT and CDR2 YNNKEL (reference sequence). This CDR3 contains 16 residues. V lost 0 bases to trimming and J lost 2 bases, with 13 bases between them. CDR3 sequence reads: CASSQDPGRANYGYTF. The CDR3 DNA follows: TGTGCCAGCAGCCAAGACCCCGGCAGGGCGAACTATGGCTACACCTTC.

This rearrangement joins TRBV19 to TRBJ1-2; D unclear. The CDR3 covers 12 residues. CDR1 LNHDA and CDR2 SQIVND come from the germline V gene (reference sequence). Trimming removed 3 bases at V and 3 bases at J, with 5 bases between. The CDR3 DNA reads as TGTGCCAGTAGTATGGCATACTATGGCTACACCTTC. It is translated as CASSMAYYGYTF.

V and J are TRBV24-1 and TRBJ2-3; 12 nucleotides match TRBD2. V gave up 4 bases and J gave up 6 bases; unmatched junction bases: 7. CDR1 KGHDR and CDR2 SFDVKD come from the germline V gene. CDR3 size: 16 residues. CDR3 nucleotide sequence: TGTGCCACCAGTGAACCCACTAGCGGGGGGCCCGATACGCAGTATTTT. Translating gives CATSEPTSGGPDTQYF.

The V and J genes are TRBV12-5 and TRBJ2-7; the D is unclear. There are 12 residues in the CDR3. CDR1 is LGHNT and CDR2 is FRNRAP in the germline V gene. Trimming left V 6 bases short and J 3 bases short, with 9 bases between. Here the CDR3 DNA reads TGTGCTAGTGGCTTTAACAGCTACGAGCAGTACTTC. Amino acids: CASGFNSYEQYF. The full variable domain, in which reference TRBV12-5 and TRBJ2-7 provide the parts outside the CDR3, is DARVTQTPRHKVTEMGQEVTMRCQPILGHNTVFWYRQTMMQGLELLAYFRNRAPLDDSGMPKDRFSAEMPDATLATLKIQPSEPRDSAVYFCASGFNSYEQYFGPGTRLTVT.

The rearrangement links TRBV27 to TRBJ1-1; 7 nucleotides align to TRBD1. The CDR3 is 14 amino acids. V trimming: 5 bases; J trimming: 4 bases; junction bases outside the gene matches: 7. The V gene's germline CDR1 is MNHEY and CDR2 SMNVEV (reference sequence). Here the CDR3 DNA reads TGTGCCAGCAGTCGACAGGGAATGGTCACTGAAGCTTTCTTT. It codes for CASSRQGMVTEAFF.

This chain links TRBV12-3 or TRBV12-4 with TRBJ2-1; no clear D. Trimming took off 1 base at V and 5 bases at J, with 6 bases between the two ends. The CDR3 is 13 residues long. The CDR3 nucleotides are TGTGCCAGCAGTTTAGTCAGGCACAATGAGCAGTTCTTC. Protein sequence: CASSLVRHNEQFF.

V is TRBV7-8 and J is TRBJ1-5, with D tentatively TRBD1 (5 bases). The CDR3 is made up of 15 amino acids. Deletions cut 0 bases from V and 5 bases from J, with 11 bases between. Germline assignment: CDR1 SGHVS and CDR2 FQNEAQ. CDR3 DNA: TGTGCCAGCAGCTTAGCCCCAGGGTTGTATCAGCCCCAGCATTTT. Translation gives CASSLAPGLYQPQHF.

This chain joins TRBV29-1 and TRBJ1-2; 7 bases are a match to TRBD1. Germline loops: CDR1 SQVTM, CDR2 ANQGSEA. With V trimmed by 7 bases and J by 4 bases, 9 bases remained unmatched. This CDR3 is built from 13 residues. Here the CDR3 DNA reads TGCAGCGCCCGGGACAGTAGGATCTATGGCTACACCTTC. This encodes CSARDSRIYGYTF.

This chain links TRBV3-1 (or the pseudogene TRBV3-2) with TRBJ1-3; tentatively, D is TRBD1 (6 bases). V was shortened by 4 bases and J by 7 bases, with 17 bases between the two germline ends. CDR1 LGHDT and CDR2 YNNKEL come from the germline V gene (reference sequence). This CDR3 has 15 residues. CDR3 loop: CASSRYSGEGNTIYF. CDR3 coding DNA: TGTGCCAGCAGCCGCTATTCAGGGGAAGGGAACACCATATATTTT.